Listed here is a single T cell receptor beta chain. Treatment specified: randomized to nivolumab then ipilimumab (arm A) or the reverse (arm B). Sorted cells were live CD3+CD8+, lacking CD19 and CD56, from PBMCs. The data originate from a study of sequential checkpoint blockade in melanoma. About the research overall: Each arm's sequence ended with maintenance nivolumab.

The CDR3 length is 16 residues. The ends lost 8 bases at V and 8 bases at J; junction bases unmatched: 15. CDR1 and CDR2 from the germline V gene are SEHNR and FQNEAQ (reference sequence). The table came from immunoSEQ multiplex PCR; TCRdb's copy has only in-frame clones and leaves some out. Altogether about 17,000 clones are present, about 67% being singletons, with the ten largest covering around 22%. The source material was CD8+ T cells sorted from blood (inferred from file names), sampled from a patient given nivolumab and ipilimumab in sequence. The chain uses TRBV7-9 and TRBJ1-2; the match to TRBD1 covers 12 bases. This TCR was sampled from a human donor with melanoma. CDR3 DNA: TGTGCCAGCGCCGGGGGGACAGGGGGCCCTTGGGGGGGCTACACCTTC. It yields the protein CASAGGTGGPWGGYTF.